Below are 16 T cell receptor beta chains sequenced from a single sample in a study of T cell responses to AZD1222 COVID-19 vaccine. Sequencing used immunoSEQ multiplex PCR; TCRdb keeps in-frame clones, though not all of them. The table has tens of thousands of clones, more than 75% seen once. Here the sequenced sample was peripheral blood, taken on day 0 of AZD1222 vaccination. These receptors were collected from an adult in good health.

The rearrangement joins TRBV5-1 to TRBJ1-2, with 9 nucleotides matching TRBD1. The CDR3 sequence is 15 residues long. V shed 4 bases, J shed 9 bases, and the junction held 13 bases outside the gene matches. CDR1 and CDR2 from the germline V gene are SGHRS and YFSETQ. As DNA, the CDR3 is TGCGCCAGCAGCACCCCCGGGGGACAGGGTGGAAGCTACACCTTC. Its translation is CASSTPGGQGGSYTF.

This clone was seen just once. The CDR3 reads CAIAGTRADTQYF. CDR3 DNA sequence: TGTGCCATCGCCGGGACTAGAGCAGATACGCAGTATTTT. The gene calls are TRBV6-5 and TRBJ2-3; 8 bases map to TRBD2. Germline V lookup: CDR1 MNHEY, CDR2 SVGAGI. The V and J ends lost 10 bases and 4 bases, in that order; junction bases with no gene match: 7. This CDR3 has 13 residues.

This rearrangement joins TRBV5-6 to TRBJ2-5, with 9 bases that match TRBD1. V gave up 2 bases and J gave up 3 bases; unmatched junction bases: 11. The CDR3 has 17 amino acids. CDR1 and CDR2 (germline): SGHDT, YYEEEE. CDR3 in amino acids: CASSFPATGQGKETQYF. The CDR3 nucleotides are TGTGCCAGCAGCTTCCCCGCGACGGGACAGGGAAAAGAGACCCAGTACTTC.

The CDR3 here is CASSPWETGNTIYF. In DNA form, the CDR3 reads TGTGCCAGCAGCCCCTGGGAAACTGGAAACACCATATATTTT. The V gene is TRBV5-6, the J gene TRBJ1-3; D gene unclear. V was clipped by 4 bases and J by 2 bases, with 10 bases between them. Germline lookup yields CDR1 SGHDT and CDR2 YYEEEE. This CDR3 has 14 residues.

V and J are TRBV5-5 and TRBJ1-1, with a tentative D call TRBD1 (6 bases). The CDR3 extends over 14 amino acids. Germline V gives CDR1 SGHKS, CDR2 YYEKEE (reference sequence). The V and J ends lost 0 bases and 6 bases respectively, with 12 bases between them. The CDR3 spells CASSLEQGVAEAFF. The CDR3 DNA reads TGTGCCAGCAGCTTGGAACAGGGCGTCGCTGAAGCTTTCTTT. Looking up the rest from reference TRBV5-5 and TRBJ1-1 gives the full variable domain: DAGVTQSPTHLIKTRGQQVTLRCSPISGHKSVSWYQQVLGQGPQFIFQYYEKEERGRGNFPDRFSARQFPNYSSELNVNALLLGDSALYLCASSLEQGVAEAFFGQGTRLTVV.

In its sample, this clone was seen once. The chain links TRBV5-1 to TRBJ1-4; D not certain. V lost 1 base, J lost 4 bases, and 8 bases lay in between. CDR3 size: 14 residues. Germline assignment: CDR1 SGHRS and CDR2 YFSETQ. The CDR3 loop reads CASSLSALNEKLFF. The CDR3 nucleotides read TGCGCCAGCAGCTTGAGCGCCCTTAATGAAAAACTGTTTTTT. Complete variable domain (other parts from reference TRBV5-1 and TRBJ1-4): KAGVTQTPRYLIKTRGQQVTLSCSPISGHRSVSWYQQTPGQGLQFLFEYFSETQRNKGNFPGRFSGRQFSNSRSEMNVSTLELGDSALYLCASSLSALNEKLFFGSGTQLSVL.

V is TRBV11-2 and J is TRBJ2-1; D is possibly TRBD2 (5 bases). Trimming removed 4 bases from V and 9 bases from J, with 19 bases in between. The CDR3 contains 15 residues. CDR1 is SGHAT and CDR2 is FQNNGV in the germline V gene. The CDR3 nucleotides are TGTGCCAGCAGCTCCCTTGGGAGAGGGTCGACTGAGCAGTTCTTC. It encodes CASSSLGRGSTEQFF.

The chain links TRBV27 to TRBJ1-2; D ambiguous. Germline V gives CDR1 MNHEY, CDR2 SMNVEV (reference sequence). The CDR3 length is 11 residues. Trimming removed 6 bases at V and 3 bases at J, with 5 bases between. In DNA, the CDR3 is TGTGCCAGCAGCTCCTACTATGGCTACACCTTC. The encoded protein is CASSSYYGYTF.

The J gene is TRBJ2-5, the V gene TRBV7-9; 8 positions agree with TRBD2. This CDR3 has 18 amino acids. J lost 2 bases, V lost 0 bases, and 11 bases had no gene match. Germline CDR1 reads SEHNR; CDR2 reads FQNEAQ (reference sequence). This CDR3 reads CASSLALTRGGSQETQYF. Written as DNA, the CDR3 is TGTGCCAGCAGCTTAGCGCTTACCCGGGGGGGCTCACAAGAGACCCAGTACTTC.

The chain employs TRBV12-3 or TRBV12-4 and TRBJ1-2; 10 nucleotides match TRBD1. The CDR3 is 13 residues long. V shed 3 bases, J shed 14 bases, and the junction held 9 bases outside the gene matches. The CDR3 sequence is CASSLLGTGVITF. The CDR3 DNA is TGTGCCAGCAGTTTGTTAGGGACAGGGGTCATAACCTTC.

This chain links TRBV18 with TRBJ1-2; D call uncertain. The germline V and J ends were trimmed by 3 bases and 3 bases, with 5 bases remaining between them. The CDR3 is 12 amino acids. Per germline, CDR1 KGHSH and CDR2 LQKENI. This chain's CDR3 is CASSPRDYGYTF. The CDR3 bases are TGTGCCAGCTCACCTAGGGACTATGGCTACACCTTC.

The V call is TRBV7-9, the J call TRBJ1-2; TRBD1 matches 7 bases. The CDR3 is 16 amino acids. The V and J ends lost 7 bases and 8 bases, in that order; junction bases with no gene match: 19. Germline loops: CDR1 SEHNR, CDR2 FQNEAQ (reference sequence). The CDR3 is CASIRRDSTPEGGYTF. Written as DNA, the CDR3 is TGTGCCAGCATACGTCGGGACAGCACTCCCGAAGGAGGCTACACCTTC.

The chain employs TRBV5-1 and TRBJ1-4, with a tentative D call TRBD1 (5 bases). The germline CDR1 and CDR2 sequences are SGHRS and YFSETQ. The V gene lost 2 bases and the J gene lost 5 bases, with 13 bases spanning the gap. The CDR3 runs 15 residues. CDR3 protein: CASSFDQGQNEKLFF. The CDR3 nucleotides are TGCGCCAGCAGCTTTGATCAGGGTCAGAATGAAAAACTGTTTTTT.

A few counts support this clone. V is TRBV24-1 and J is TRBJ1-2; no reliable D call. The germline V gene encodes CDR1 KGHDR and CDR2 SFDVKD. The CDR3 sequence is 16 residues long. V was clipped by 1 base and J by 0 bases, with 11 bases between them. CDR3 sequence: CATSDFSFPANYGYTF. CDR3 nucleotide sequence: TGTGCCACCAGTGATTTTTCGTTTCCAGCTAACTATGGCTACACCTTC.

The V and J genes are TRBV28 and TRBJ1-5, with a weak D call TRBD1 (5 bases). The germline V gene encodes CDR1 MDHEN and CDR2 SYDVKM. Trimming pared 7 bases from V and 0 bases from J, leaving 10 bases between. The CDR3 contains 14 residues. The CDR3: CASIGGTSNQPQHF. The CDR3 DNA is TGTGCCAGCATTGGGGGTACTAGCAATCAGCCCCAGCATTTT.

This clone was seen once. The rearrangement joins TRBV12-3 or TRBV12-4 to TRBJ2-7, with a tentative D call TRBD1 (5 bases). The length of the CDR3 is 12 residues. Trimming removed 5 bases at V and 6 bases at J, with 11 bases between. The CDR3 reads CASSQGRSEQYF. In DNA form, the CDR3 reads TGTGCCAGCAGTCAGGGTAGGTCCGAGCAGTACTTC.